The present TCR beta chain was sequenced within a study of human T cells and chemical hapten exposure. General study points: With patch test score, the counts of PT1 expanded TCRs showed a positive correlation.

Individual cDNA molecules had unique molecular identifiers attached to them by the library. TCRdb itself ran the RACE reads through MiXCR, one entry per CDR3 protein. The repertoire includes tens of thousands of distinct CDR3 sequences, 9.3% of them detected once, and 10% to 15% sits in the top ten. As for this clonotype: Its antigen is currently unknown.

Germline CDR1 and CDR2: LGHDT and YNNKEL (reference sequence). V was pared by 4 bases and J by 4 bases, with 10 bases between. The CDR3 sequence is 13 residues long. Time point specified: patch test 1, 2 weeks after DPC sensitization. Treatment meaning: therapeutic diphenylcyclopropenone sensitization with weekly scalp DPC. The chain links TRBV3-1 to TRBJ1-1, with no clear D. The TCR originated in a woman between 35 and 50 years old with alopecia areata. Some clones in this sample may be carry-over from other donors' samples. The sequenced sample was whole blood, obtained in connection with sensitization to the hapten diphenylcyclopropenone (DPC). Here the CDR3 reads CASSLRLGTEAFF. The CDR3 region has the DNA TGTGCCAGCAGCCTCCGATTGGGCACTGAAGCTTTCTTT.